This TCR beta chain was identified during a study of CD8 T cells in Susac syndrome (dated by TCRdb to 2018 to 2020). Context from the whole study: Whether CD8+ T cell activation and differentiation in Susac syndrome was antigen driven was tested using repertoire sequencing. CD8+ T cell repertoire clonality was compared between more than 9 healthy donors, approximately 14 Susac syndrome patients and around 15 multiple sclerosis patients. Beyond this particular receptor, the publication reports: The TCR sequencing and HLA analysis was acknowledged to have included a relatively small number of individuals.

RNA was extracted using the RNeasy kit, and roughly 0.5 to 1 microgram was reverse transcribed with random hexamers. The immunoSEQ multiplex PCR assay, covering 54 Vbeta and 13 Jbeta segments, was used to amplify TCR beta CDR3 regions. PCR amplification bias was corrected using a synthetic template baseline for primer optimization and computational correction. In the original analysis: Only productive sequences were kept, with reads annotated to V, D and J genes according to IMGT and analyzed in immunoSEQ Analyzer. Clonality was computed as one minus Shannon entropy normalized by log2 of the number of productive unique sequences. For each patient and control, public and private clones were evaluated within the 100 most prevalent clones. Clones were defined as Susac-specific if absent from the healthy and MS cohorts, from 1052 published viral clones and from other ImmuneACCESS disease sequences. TCRdb cleaned the public reads at Q25 with fastp, built clones with MiXCR and kept in-frame beta chains. Rows matching on CDR3 protein sequence are summarized as one entry with the most common DNA and genes. For this entry, the V and J calls and clone size follow TCRdb and not the study's own pipeline. The table for this sample lists hundreds of thousands of distinct CDR3 sequences; more than 80% of them were counted only once. Under 0.15% of the sample lies in the top ten.

As for this clonotype: Its specific antigen is unknown. The sample holds no much larger clone one base away, and base qualities are not on file.

High-throughput TCR beta sequencing profiled peripheral blood CD8+ and CD4+ T cells from healthy donors, Susac syndrome patients and multiple sclerosis patients. Multiple sclerosis controls were treatment-naive patients with stable or active relapsing-remitting disease fulfilling revised McDonald criteria. CD8+ TEMRA cells were enriched by FACS, while bulk CD8+ and CD4+ T cells were purified by magnetic negative isolation. Blood was collected in EDTA tubes and processed within 24 hours, with PBMCs isolated through density gradient centrifugation. PBMCs intended for TCR sequencing were frozen in liquid nitrogen and were later thawed in a 37 degrees C water bath. The sorted or isolated CD4+, CD8+ and CD8+ TEMRA cells had a purity of 90% or higher. The cysteine opens and the phenylalanine closes a CDR3 of 13 amino acids. Just CDR3 DNA is preserved here, 39 bases in frame from base 1. V is clipped by 6 bases and J by 8 bases, and the sequence between their germline boundaries is 16 bases long. According to the germline V gene, CDR1 reads MNHNS and CDR2 reads SASEGT.

Recombination connected TRBV6-1 to TRBJ1-2, with TRBD1 tentatively as D gene (6 bases match). Sequencing was carried out using CD8+ T cells from PBMCs. This receptor was identified in a human donor with multiple sclerosis. The CDR3 is CASSAGPGEGYTF. The nucleotide sequence reads as follows: TGTGCCAGCAGCGCAGGGCCAGGGGAGGGCTACACCTTC.